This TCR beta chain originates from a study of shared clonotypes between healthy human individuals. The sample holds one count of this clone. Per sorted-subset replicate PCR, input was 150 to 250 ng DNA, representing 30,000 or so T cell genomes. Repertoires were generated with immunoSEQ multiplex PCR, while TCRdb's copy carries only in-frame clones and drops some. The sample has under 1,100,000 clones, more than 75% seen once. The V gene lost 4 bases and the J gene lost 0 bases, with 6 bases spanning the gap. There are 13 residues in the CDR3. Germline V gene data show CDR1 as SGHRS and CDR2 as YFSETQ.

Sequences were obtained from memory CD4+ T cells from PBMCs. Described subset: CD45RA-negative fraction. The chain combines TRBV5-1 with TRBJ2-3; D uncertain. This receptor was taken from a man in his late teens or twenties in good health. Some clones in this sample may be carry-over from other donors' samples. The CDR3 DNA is TGCGCCAGCAGCGAATTTAGCACAGATACGCAGTATTTT. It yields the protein CASSEFSTDTQYF.